The T cell receptor (beta chain) described here comes from a study of T cell changes during pregnancy in multiple sclerosis. This clone was seen just once. The protocol was immunoSEQ multiplex PCR, while the TCRdb copy is restricted to in-frame clones and leaves out a portion. The sample lists 50,000 or so clones, approximately 94% seen once, with around 0.6% in the top ten. This CDR3 spans 17 amino acids. With V trimmed by 4 bases and J by 0 bases, 8 bases remained unmatched. Germline CDR1 reads LNHDA; CDR2 reads SQIVND (reference sequence). The rearrangement links TRBV19 to TRBJ1-3, with 8 bases that match TRBD1. This TCR was sampled from a female donor with multiple sclerosis, enrolled in a pregnancy study. Source: CD4+ T cells from peripheral blood mononuclear cells, taken in the second trimester of pregnancy. In DNA form, the CDR3 reads TGTGCCAGTAGTACCCGAGACAGGGGAAGCTCTGGAAACACCATATATTTT. Translated: CASSTRDRGSSGNTIYF.